This TCR beta chain was sequenced for a study of response to subunit inactivated influenza vaccine. Germline values: CDR1 SGHRS, CDR2 YFSETQ. This CDR3 is 15 amino acids long. V lost 0 bases to trimming and J lost 7 bases, with 14 bases between them. TCRdb recomputed calls from the RT-PCR reads with MiXCR, one row per CDR3 protein. Of more than 600,000 distinct CDR3 sequences detected, less than 20% appear once; the ten largest clones hold about a tenth. This clonotype showed up just a few times. This TCR was sampled from a man in his fifties who received an inactivated influenza vaccine. The J gene is TRBJ2-1, the V gene TRBV5-1; a possible D gene is TRBD2 (5 bases). Material: PBMCs from blood, obtained about 5 days after vaccination. For the CDR3, the DNA is TGCGCCAGCAGCTTGGGGACTGGCTTCGGGAATGAGCAGTTCTTC. It codes for CASSLGTGFGNEQFF.